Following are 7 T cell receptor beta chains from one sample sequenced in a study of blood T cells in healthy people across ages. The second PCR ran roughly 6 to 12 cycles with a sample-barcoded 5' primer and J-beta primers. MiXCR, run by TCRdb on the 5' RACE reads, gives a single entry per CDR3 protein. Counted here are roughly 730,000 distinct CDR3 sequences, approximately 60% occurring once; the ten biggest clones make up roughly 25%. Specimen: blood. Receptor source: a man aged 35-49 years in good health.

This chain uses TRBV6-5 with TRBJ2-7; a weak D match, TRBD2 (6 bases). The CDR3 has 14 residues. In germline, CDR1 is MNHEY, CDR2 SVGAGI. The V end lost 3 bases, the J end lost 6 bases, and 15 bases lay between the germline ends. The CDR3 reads CASSYSRVGGEQYF. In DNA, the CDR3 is TGTGCCAGCAGTTATTCAAGGGTGGGGGGCGAGCAGTACTTC.

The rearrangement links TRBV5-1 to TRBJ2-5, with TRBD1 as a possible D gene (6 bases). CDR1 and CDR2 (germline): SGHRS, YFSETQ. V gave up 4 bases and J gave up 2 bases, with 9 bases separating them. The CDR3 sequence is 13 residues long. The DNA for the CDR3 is TGCGCCAGCAGCGCAGGGGATCAAGAGACCCAGTACTTC. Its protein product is CASSAGDQETQYF.

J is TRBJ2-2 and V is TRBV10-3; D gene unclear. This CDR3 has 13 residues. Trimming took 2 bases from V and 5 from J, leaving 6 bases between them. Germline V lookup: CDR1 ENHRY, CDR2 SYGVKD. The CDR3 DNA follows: TGTGCCATCAGTGAGGATAGTACCGGGGAGCTGTTTTTT. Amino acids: CAISEDSTGELFF.

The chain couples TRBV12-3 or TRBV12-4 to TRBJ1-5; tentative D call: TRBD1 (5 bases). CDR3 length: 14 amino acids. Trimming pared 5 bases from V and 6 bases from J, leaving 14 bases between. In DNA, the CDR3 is TGTGCCAGCAGTGGGACGTCGAGGGGTCAGCCCCAGCATTTT. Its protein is CASSGTSRGQPQHF.

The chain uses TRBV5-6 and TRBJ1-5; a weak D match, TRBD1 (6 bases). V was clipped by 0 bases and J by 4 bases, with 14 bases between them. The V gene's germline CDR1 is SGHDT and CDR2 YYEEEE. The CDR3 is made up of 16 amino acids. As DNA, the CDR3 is TGTGCCAGCAGCTTGGGAGCCGGACAGACGAATCAGCCCCAGCATTTT. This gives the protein CASSLGAGQTNQPQHF.

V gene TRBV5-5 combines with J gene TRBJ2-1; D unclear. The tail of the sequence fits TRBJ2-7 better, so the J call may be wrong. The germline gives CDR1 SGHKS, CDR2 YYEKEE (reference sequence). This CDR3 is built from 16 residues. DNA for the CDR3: TGTGCCAGCAACCCAGAACCAACCGACGGAGACAATGAGCAGTACTTC. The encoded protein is CASNPEPTDGDNEQYF.

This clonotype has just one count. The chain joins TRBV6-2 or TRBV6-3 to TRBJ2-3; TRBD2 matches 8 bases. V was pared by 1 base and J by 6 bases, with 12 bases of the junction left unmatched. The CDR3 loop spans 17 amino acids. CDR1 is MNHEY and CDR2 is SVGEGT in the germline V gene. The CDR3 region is CASSYLAAGGPLDTQYF. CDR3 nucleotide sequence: TGTGCCAGCAGTTACTTGGCGGCGGGAGGTCCGTTGGATACGCAGTATTTT.